These 27 T cell receptor beta chains were sequenced from one sample in a study of sequential checkpoint blockade in melanoma. TCRdb keeps only in-frame clones here, not all; method: immunoSEQ multiplex PCR. The repertoire holds about 5,100 clones, with approximately 30% as singletons. Noted treatment: randomized to nivolumab then ipilimumab (arm A) or the reverse (arm B). The source was tumor tissue (inferred from file names), collected from a patient given nivolumab and ipilimumab in sequence. The receptors shown here come from a human donor with melanoma.

In this sample, this clone turned up a few times. CDR3 loop: CASSYSRGNYNEQFF. In DNA, the CDR3 is TGTGCCAGCAGTTACTCGAGAGGGAACTACAATGAGCAGTTCTTC. J is TRBJ2-1 and V is TRBV6-8, with D possibly matching TRBD2 (5 bases). CDR3 length: 15 residues. CDR1 and CDR2 from the germline V gene are MNHGY and SAAAGT. Deletions cut 0 bases from V and 3 bases from J, with 9 bases between.

This chain connects TRBV30 to TRBJ1-5, with TRBD1 matching 7 bases. Germline trimming cut 3 bases from V and 7 bases from J; bases unmatched to any gene: 6. The CDR3 contains 13 residues. Per germline, CDR1 GTSNPN and CDR2 SVGIG (reference sequence). The CDR3 sequence: CAWSIQGRQPQHF. Here the CDR3 DNA reads TGTGCCTGGAGCATACAGGGGAGGCAGCCCCAGCATTTT.

This chain connects TRBV5-1 to TRBJ1-5; 8 positions agree with TRBD1. Germline lookup yields CDR1 SGHRS and CDR2 YFSETQ. The length of the CDR3 is 14 residues. The ends lost 4 bases at V and 11 bases at J; junction bases unmatched: 11. CDR3 coding DNA: TGCGCCAGCAGCACCGGACAGGGCGGTGGTTCCCAGCATTTT. Protein sequence: CASSTGQGGGSQHF.

The chain carries TRBV28 and TRBJ2-7; 7 bases map to TRBD2. CDR1 MDHEN and CDR2 SYDVKM come from the germline V gene. V lost 7 bases to trimming and J lost 4 bases; unmatched junction nucleotides: 7. The CDR3 consists of 13 residues. The CDR3, as DNA: TGTGCCAGCAAAAGGCGGGAGTGGTACGAGCAGTACTTC. This gives the protein CASKRREWYEQYF.

The chain links TRBV18 to TRBJ2-2; perhaps TRBD2 as D (6 bases). Trimming removed 3 bases at V and 4 bases at J, with 12 bases between. The CDR3 contains 15 residues. CDR1 and CDR2 from the germline V gene are KGHSH and LQKENI. Written as DNA, the CDR3 is TGTGCCAGCTCACCGGGGGGACTCGGCACCGGGGAGCTGTTTTTT. This encodes CASSPGGLGTGELFF.

This sequence joins TRBV4-1 and TRBJ2-2; 8 positions match TRBD2. Trimming took 1 base from V and 2 from J; bases not matched to a gene: 9. The CDR3 covers 18 residues. CDR1 is MGHRA, CDR2 YSYEKL, per germline. The CDR3 region is CASSQAPSGLANTGELFF. DNA for the CDR3: TGCGCCAGCAGCCAAGCCCCTTCCGGACTAGCCAACACCGGGGAGCTGTTTTTT.

V and J are TRBV28 and TRBJ2-3, with unresolved D. The V end was cut by 3 bases, the J end by 6 bases, with 7 bases between. The CDR3 runs 12 residues. Looked up from germline, CDR1 is MDHEN and CDR2 is SYDVKM. The CDR3: CASSLPPDTQYF. The DNA for the CDR3 is TGTGCCAGCAGTTTGCCCCCCGATACGCAGTATTTT.

By share, this clone counts as medium-sized (0.01 to 0.1%). An end of the junction differs from the germline gene, which may be a read error. This rearrangement joins TRBV6-8 to TRBJ2-7; 7 bases are shared with TRBD1. Germline V gene lookup returns CDR1 MNHGY and CDR2 SAAAGT. This CDR3 contains 15 residues. The CDR3 DNA reads TGTGCCATCAGTAAGACAGGGTCCGGAACCTACGAGCAGTACTTC. Amino acid sequence: CAISKTGSGTYEQYF.

The chain joins TRBV10-2 to TRBJ1-5, with 7 bases that match TRBD1. Germline V gives CDR1 WSHSY, CDR2 SAAADI. CDR3 length: 18 residues. V dropped 4 bases and J dropped 3; count of bases not matched to a gene: 15. CDR3 in DNA: TGCGCCAGCAGTGGGGCACCACTCCAGACAGGGAACAATCAGCCCCAGCATTTT. This codes for CASSGAPLQTGNNQPQHF.

This sequence joins TRBV28 and TRBJ1-2; the match to TRBD1 covers 7 bases. Germline values: CDR1 MDHEN, CDR2 SYDVKM. The V segment lost 3 bases and the J segment 2 bases; nucleotides outside the gene matches: 3. The CDR3 length is 14 residues. The CDR3 loop is CASSFRDRNYGYTF. CDR3 nucleotide sequence: TGTGCCAGCAGTTTTCGGGACAGAAACTATGGCTACACCTTC.

The CDR3 loop is CASSEGGNTEAFF. The CDR3 DNA reads as TGCGCCAGCAGTGAAGGGGGAAACACTGAAGCTTTCTTT. The V and J genes are TRBV10-2 and TRBJ1-1; D may be TRBD1 (6 bases). This CDR3 comprises 13 residues. The germline CDR1 and CDR2 sequences are WSHSY and SAAADI. V gave up 3 bases and J gave up 2 bases, with 7 bases separating them.

At least ten counts were recorded for this clone. V and J are TRBV11-3 and TRBJ1-3, with 7 bases lining up with TRBD1. Germline CDR1 and CDR2: SGHNT and YENEEA. V shed 5 bases and J 1 base; nucleotides not matched to a gene: 2. This CDR3 spans 14 amino acids. This CDR3 is CASSPTGSGNTIYF. Written as DNA, the CDR3 is TGTGCCAGCAGCCCGACAGGGTCTGGAAACACCATATATTTT.

The J gene is TRBJ1-1, the V gene TRBV29-1; D is unclear. Germline CDR1 SQVTM, CDR2 ANQGSEA. CDR3 length: 13 residues. The V end lost 5 bases, the J end lost 1 base, and 11 bases lay between the germline ends. This CDR3 reads CSVWEGGNTEAFF. The CDR3 DNA reads as TGCAGCGTTTGGGAGGGAGGGAACACTGAAGCTTTCTTT.

The genes are TRBV14 and TRBJ2-2; D possibly corresponds to TRBD1 (6 bases). Looked up from germline, CDR1 is SGHDN and CDR2 is FVKESK. Trimming left V 4 bases short and J 7 bases short, with 10 bases between. This CDR3 spans 13 amino acids. In nucleotides, the CDR3 is TGTGCCAGCAGCCCAAGGACAGTCGGGGAGCTGTTTTTT. This translates into CASSPRTVGELFF.

The V gene is TRBV18, the J gene TRBJ1-2; 9 bases line up with TRBD1. CDR3 length: 13 residues. CDR1 KGHSH and CDR2 LQKENI come from the germline V gene. The V segment lost 5 bases and the J segment 6 bases; nucleotides outside the gene matches: 4. The CDR3 nucleotides are TGTGCCAGCTCAGCGGGACAGGGACATGGCTACACCTTC. The encoded protein is CASSAGQGHGYTF.

The chain links TRBV19 to TRBJ1-5, with 8 bases matching TRBD1. The V gene's germline CDR1 is LNHDA and CDR2 SQIVND (reference sequence). The CDR3 length is 17 residues. J gave up 0 bases and V 3 bases, and 7 bases lay outside the gene matches. The CDR3: CASSIMQGAYSNQPQHF. CDR3 DNA sequence: TGTGCCAGTAGTATTATGCAGGGGGCTTATAGCAATCAGCCCCAGCATTTT.

This clone was seen once. The rearrangement joins TRBV29-1 to TRBJ1-1; TRBD1 agrees at 9 bases. Germline V gene lookup returns CDR1 SQVTM and CDR2 ANQGSEA. Losses at the gene ends were 1 base for V and 1 base for J; bases not matched to a gene: 7. The CDR3 spans 16 residues. The CDR3 loop is CSVEGGQGIKNTEAFF. Written as DNA, the CDR3 is TGCAGCGTTGAAGGAGGACAGGGGATAAAGAACACTGAAGCTTTCTTT.

The table lists this clone with many counts. The chain employs TRBV11-3 and TRBJ1-3; 7 bases align to TRBD1. The V and J ends lost 2 bases and 2 bases, in that order; junction bases with no gene match: 9. The CDR3 runs to 17 residues. CDR1 and CDR2 (germline): SGHNT, YENEEA. CDR3 nucleotides: TGTGCCAGCAGCTTATTTCGGGCCGGGACAGCTGGAAACACCATATATTTT. Translating it yields CASSLFRAGTAGNTIYF.

In its sample, this clone is medium-sized. The rearrangement links TRBV6-8 to TRBJ1-6; D is unresolved. The CDR3 is made up of 17 amino acids. Germline CDR1 reads MNHGY; CDR2 reads SAAAGT. V shed 5 bases and J shed 2 bases, with 16 bases lying between them. CDR3: CASSGPAGETYNSPLHF. In nucleotides, the CDR3 is TGTGCCAGCAGTGGACCGGCTGGAGAAACCTATAATTCACCCCTCCACTTT.

This clone was detected ten times or more. This chain joins TRBV11-3 and TRBJ1-1; no clear D. V shed 7 bases and J shed 0 bases, with 15 bases lying between them. The CDR3 extends over 15 amino acids. The germline CDR1 and CDR2 sequences are SGHNT and YENEEA. The CDR3: CASTVRPVLNTEAFF. Written as DNA, the CDR3 is TGTGCCAGCACCGTTAGGCCAGTTTTGAACACTGAAGCTTTCTTT.

Relative to its sample, this clone is large. The chain recombines TRBV11-3 with TRBJ2-2; possible D gene TRBD1, 6 bases. The CDR3 spans 17 residues. Germline lookup yields CDR1 SGHNT and CDR2 YENEEA. V lost 5 bases, J lost 0 bases, and 16 bases lay in between. CDR3 protein: CASSRTRTDSNTGELFF. The DNA for the CDR3 is TGTGCCAGCAGCCGAACCCGGACAGACTCGAACACCGGGGAGCTGTTTTTT.

The rearrangement links TRBV18 to TRBJ2-6; D unresolved. Per the germline V gene, CDR1 is KGHSH and CDR2 is LQKENI. Trimming pared 5 bases from V and 5 bases from J, leaving 25 bases between. CDR3 length: 19 residues. The CDR3 sequence is CASSFSLEHLQSRANVLTF. The CDR3 bases are TGTGCCAGCTCATTTTCTTTGGAACATTTACAAAGTCGGGCCAACGTCCTGACTTTC.

This clone occurred a few times. The chain uses TRBV10-2 and TRBJ2-4; D is tentatively TRBD1 or TRBD2 (5 bases each). Trimming pared 0 bases from V and 2 bases from J, leaving 11 bases between. Germline loops: CDR1 WSHSY, CDR2 SAAADI. CDR3 length: 16 amino acids. CDR3 DNA: TGCGCCAGCAGTGAGTCGCGAGAGGGGCCCAAAAACATTCAGTACTTC. Amino acids: CASSESREGPKNIQYF.

CDR3 residues: CASNKREGYNEQFF. The CDR3 region has the DNA TGTGCCAGCAACAAGCGGGAGGGTTACAATGAGCAGTTCTTC. The rearrangement uses TRBV6-8 and TRBJ2-1, with 10 positions matching TRBD2. After removal of 7 bases from V and 4 bases from J, the junction contained 4 bases not matched to a gene. The CDR3 has 14 residues. The germline gives CDR1 MNHGY, CDR2 SAAAGT.

This clone was seen a few times. In DNA, the CDR3 is TGCGCCAGCAGCCAAGATTGGACAGCGAATCAGCCCCAGCATTTT. Translation gives CASSQDWTANQPQHF. V and J are TRBV1 and TRBJ1-5; the table's D call of TRBD1 was not tested on the DNA. TRBV1 is a pseudogene segment. The CDR3 spans 15 residues.

This clone was detected ten times or more. The rearrangement links TRBV11-3 to TRBJ1-2; D gene ambiguous. The length of the CDR3 is 14 residues. The germline CDR1 and CDR2 sequences are SGHNT and YENEEA. V was cut by 3 bases and J by 0 bases, with 8 bases left in between. CDR3 residues: CASSFLQTNYGYTF. In DNA form, the CDR3 reads TGTGCCAGCAGCTTTTTGCAGACTAACTATGGCTACACCTTC. Together with reference TRBV11-3 and TRBJ1-2, the CDR3 gives the full variable domain: EAGVVQSPRYKIIEKKQPVAFWCNPISGHNTLYWYLQNLGQGPELLIRYENEEAVDDSQLPKDRFSAERLKGVDSTLKIQPAELGDSAVYLCASSFLQTNYGYTFGSGTRLTVV.

This clone occurred a few times. The chain has TRBV6-8 and TRBJ2-7; D could derive from TRBD1 or TRBD2 (7 bases each). CDR1 and CDR2 from the germline V gene are MNHGY and SAAAGT. The CDR3 contains 15 residues. V shed 10 bases and J shed 6 bases, with 25 bases lying between them. The CDR3 spells CATNGGRQGSGEQYF. CDR3 DNA sequence: TGTGCCACAAACGGGGGGAGACAGGGCTCAGGCGAGCAGTACTTC.